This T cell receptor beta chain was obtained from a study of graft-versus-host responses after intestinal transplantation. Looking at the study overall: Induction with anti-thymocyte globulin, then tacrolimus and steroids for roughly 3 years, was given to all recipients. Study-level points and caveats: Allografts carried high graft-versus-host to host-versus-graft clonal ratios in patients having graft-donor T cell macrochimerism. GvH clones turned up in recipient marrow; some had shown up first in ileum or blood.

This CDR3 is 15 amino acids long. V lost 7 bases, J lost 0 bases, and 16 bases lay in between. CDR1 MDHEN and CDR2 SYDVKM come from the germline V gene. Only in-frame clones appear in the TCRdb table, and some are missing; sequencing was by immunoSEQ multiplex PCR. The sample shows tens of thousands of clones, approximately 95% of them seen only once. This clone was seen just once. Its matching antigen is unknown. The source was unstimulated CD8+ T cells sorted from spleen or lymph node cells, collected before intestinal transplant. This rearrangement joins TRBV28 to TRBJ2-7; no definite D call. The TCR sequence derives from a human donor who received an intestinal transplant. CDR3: CASTSRHRVSYEQYF. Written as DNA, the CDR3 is TGTGCCAGCACCTCTAGGCATCGAGTCTCCTACGAGCAGTACTTC. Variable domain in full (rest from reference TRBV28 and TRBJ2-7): DVKVTQSSRYLVKRTGEKVFLECVQDMDHENMFWYRQDPGLGLRLIYFSYDVKMKEKGDIPEGYSVSREKKERFSLILESASTNQTSMYLCASTSRHRVSYEQYFGPGTRLTVT.